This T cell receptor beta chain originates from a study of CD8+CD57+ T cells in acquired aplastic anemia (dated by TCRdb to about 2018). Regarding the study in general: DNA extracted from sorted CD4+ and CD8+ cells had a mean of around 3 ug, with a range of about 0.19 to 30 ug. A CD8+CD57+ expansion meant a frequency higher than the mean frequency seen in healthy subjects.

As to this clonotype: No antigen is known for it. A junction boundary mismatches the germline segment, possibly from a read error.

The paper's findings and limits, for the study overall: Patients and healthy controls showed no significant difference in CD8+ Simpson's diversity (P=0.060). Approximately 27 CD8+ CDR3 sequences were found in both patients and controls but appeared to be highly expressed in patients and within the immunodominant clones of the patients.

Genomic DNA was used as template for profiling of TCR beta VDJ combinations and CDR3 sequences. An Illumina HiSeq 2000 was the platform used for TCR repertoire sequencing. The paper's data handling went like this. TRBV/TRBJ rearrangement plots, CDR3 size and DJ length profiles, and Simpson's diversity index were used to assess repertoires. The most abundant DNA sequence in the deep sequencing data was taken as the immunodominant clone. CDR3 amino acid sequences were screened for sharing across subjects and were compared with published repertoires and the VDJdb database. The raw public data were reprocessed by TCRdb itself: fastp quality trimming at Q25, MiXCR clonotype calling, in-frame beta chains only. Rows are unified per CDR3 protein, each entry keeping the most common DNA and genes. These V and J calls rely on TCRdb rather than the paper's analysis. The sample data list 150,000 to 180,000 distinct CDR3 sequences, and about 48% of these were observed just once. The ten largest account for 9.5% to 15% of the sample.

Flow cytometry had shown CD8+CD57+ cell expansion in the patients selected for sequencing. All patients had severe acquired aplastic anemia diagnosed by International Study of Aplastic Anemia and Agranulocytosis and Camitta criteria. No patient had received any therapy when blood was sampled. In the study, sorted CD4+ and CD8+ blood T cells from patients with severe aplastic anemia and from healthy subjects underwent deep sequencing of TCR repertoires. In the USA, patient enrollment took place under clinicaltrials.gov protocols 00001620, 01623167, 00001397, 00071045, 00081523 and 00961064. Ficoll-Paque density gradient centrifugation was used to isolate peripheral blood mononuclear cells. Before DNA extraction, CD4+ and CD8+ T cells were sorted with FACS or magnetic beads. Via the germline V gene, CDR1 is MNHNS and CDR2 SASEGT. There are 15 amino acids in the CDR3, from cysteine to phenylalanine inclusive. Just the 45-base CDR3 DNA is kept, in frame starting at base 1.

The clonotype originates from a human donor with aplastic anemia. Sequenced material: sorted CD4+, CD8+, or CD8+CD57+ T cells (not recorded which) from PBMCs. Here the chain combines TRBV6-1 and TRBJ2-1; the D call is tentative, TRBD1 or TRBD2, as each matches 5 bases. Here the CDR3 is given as CASSEVGQGGHEQSF. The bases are TGTGCCAGCAGTGAAGTGGGGCAAGGAGGCCATGAGCAGTCCTTC.